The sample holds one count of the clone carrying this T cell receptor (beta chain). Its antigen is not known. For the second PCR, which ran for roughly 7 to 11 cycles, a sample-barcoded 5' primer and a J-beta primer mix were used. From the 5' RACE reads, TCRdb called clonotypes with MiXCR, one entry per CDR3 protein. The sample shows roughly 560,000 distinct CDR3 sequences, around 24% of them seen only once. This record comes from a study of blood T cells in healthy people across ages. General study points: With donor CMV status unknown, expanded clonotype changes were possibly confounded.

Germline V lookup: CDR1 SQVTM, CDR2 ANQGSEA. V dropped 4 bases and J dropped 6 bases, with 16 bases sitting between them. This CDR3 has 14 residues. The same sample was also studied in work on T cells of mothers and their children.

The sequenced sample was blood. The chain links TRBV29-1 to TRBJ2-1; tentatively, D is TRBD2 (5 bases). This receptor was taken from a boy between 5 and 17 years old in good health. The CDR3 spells CSVAILERVNEQFF. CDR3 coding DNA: TGCAGCGTTGCGATCCTAGAGAGGGTCAATGAGCAGTTCTTC.